This is a list of T cell receptor beta chains from one sample in a study of beta chain features in type 1 diabetes. Repertoires were generated with immunoSEQ multiplex PCR, while TCRdb's copy carries only in-frame clones and drops some. The table shows more than 200,000 clones, with 16% occurring only once. Sequencing used naive CD4+ T cells from blood. The receptors were gathered from a man aged 25-45 years with type 1 diabetes. Each CDR3 is given with its conserved first and last residue. A D gene is named only where the DNA matches it firmly. A clone size is listed for some rows: how often the clone was seen (once, few, many), or a class if it is expanded.

J: TRBJ2-1
V: TRBV7-2
size: few
D: .
DNA: TGTGCCAGCAGCTCCCCTCCCGGGTATAAGCAGTTCTTC
CDR3: CASSSPPGYKQFF

J: TRBJ2-3
V: TRBV9
size: .
D: TRBD2
DNA: TGTGCCAGCAGCGTGAGGGGACTAGCGGGGACAGATACGCAGTATTTT
CDR3: CASSVRGLAGTDTQYF

J: TRBJ2-7
V: TRBV4-1
size: .
D: .
DNA: TGCGCCAGCAGCCAAGGGGCAGGACTGGGCGAGCAGTACTTC
CDR3: CASSQGAGLGEQYF

J: TRBJ2-7
V: TRBV4-1
size: .
D: TRBD1
DNA: TGCGCCAGCAGCCGTGGACAGGGGCCGGTGTCCTACGAGCAGTACTTC
CDR3: CASSRGQGPVSYEQYF

J: TRBJ1-1
V: TRBV6-5
size: .
D: .
DNA: TGTGCCAGCAGTCAACAGCAAAACACTGAAGCTTTCTTT
CDR3: CASSQQQNTEAFF

J: TRBJ2-1
V: TRBV9
size: .
D: TRBD2
DNA: TGTGCCAGCAGCGTTACTAGCGGGAGTCCAAATGAGCAGTTCTTC
CDR3: CASSVTSGSPNEQFF

J: TRBJ2-1
V: TRBV7-6
size: .
D: TRBD1
DNA: TGTGCCAGCAGCAGAGGGGGCCGGGCTAACTACAATGAGCAGTTCTTC
CDR3: CASSRGGRANYNEQFF

J: TRBJ2-1
V: TRBV5-1
size: few
D: TRBD1
DNA: TGCGCCAGCAGCATGGGACAGGGACACCCGGAGCAGTTCTTC
CDR3: CASSMGQGHPEQFF

J: TRBJ2-7
V: TRBV13
size: .
D: .
DNA: TGTGCCAGCAGCTTTTCCGGGACCCACGAGCAGTACTTC
CDR3: CASSFSGTHEQYF

J: TRBJ2-5
V: TRBV29-1
size: few
D: .
DNA: TGCAGCGTTGCAGAGGGAGAGACCCAGTACTTC
CDR3: CSVAEGETQYF

J: TRBJ2-2
V: TRBV29-1
size: .
D: TRBD1
DNA: TGCAGCGTCGGACAGGGAAGCACCGGGGAGCTGTTTTTT
CDR3: CSVGQGSTGELFF

J: TRBJ2-5
V: TRBV10-3
size: .
D: .
DNA: TGTGCCATCAGTGGATACAGCCAAGAGACCCAGTACTTC
CDR3: CAISGYSQETQYF

J: TRBJ2-4
V: TRBV29-1
size: .
D: .
DNA: TGCAGCGTTGTGGGCAGACTAGCCAAAAACATTCAGTACTTC
CDR3: CSVVGRLAKNIQYF

J: TRBJ2-3
V: TRBV28
size: .
D: TRBD1
DNA: TGTGCCAGCAGTCCGCAGGGGGTAGATACGCAGTATTTT
CDR3: CASSPQGVDTQYF

J: TRBJ2-1
V: TRBV11-2
size: few
D: TRBD2
DNA: TGTGCCAGCAGCCTAACAGCTAGCGGGAGGGCCTCTTCAGAGTTCTTC
CDR3: CASSLTASGRASSEFF

J: TRBJ2-7
V: TRBV7-2
size: .
D: .
DNA: TGTGCCAGCAGCTTAGGGACCGTAGCCTCCTACGAGCAGTACTTC
CDR3: CASSLGTVASYEQYF

J: TRBJ2-5
V: TRBV9
size: few
D: .
DNA: TGTGCCAGCAGCAGCGGACAAGCCCTCGGGGAGACCCAGTACTTC
CDR3: CASSSGQALGETQYF

J: TRBJ2-3
V: TRBV7-3
size: few
D: TRBD1
DNA: TGTGCCAGCAGCTTAACTGGGACAGGGGGCCTCACTAGCACAGATACGCAGTATTTT
CDR3: CASSLTGTGGLTSTDTQYF

J: TRBJ2-1
V: TRBV6-5
size: .
D: TRBD2
DNA: TGTGCCAGCAGTTATACTAGCGGGAGCTCCTACAATGAGCAGTTCTTC
CDR3: CASSYTSGSSYNEQFF

J: TRBJ2-2
V: TRBV5-1
size: .
D: TRBD2
DNA: TGCGCCAGCAGCTTGGAACTAGCGGGAGGAACGAACACCGGGGAGCTGTTTTTT
CDR3: CASSLELAGGTNTGELFF

J: TRBJ2-7
V: TRBV29-1
size: few
D: .
DNA: TGCAGCGTGCGGGCCTTTCGGGACTCCTACGAGCAGTACTTC
CDR3: CSVRAFRDSYEQYF

J: TRBJ1-2
V: TRBV6-4
size: few
D: .
DNA: TGTGCCAGCAGACTTACGGGGGCCGGTTCGGGCGGCTACACCTTC
CDR3: CASRLTGAGSGGYTF